This T cell receptor (beta chain) came from a study of T cells after yellow fever vaccination (dated 2019 in TCRdb). With respect to the entire study: The SMART-Seq v4 Ultra Low Input RNA kit was used to prepare libraries from fractions with low cell numbers. To follow T-cell clones before and after both primary and booster YFV17D yellow fever vaccination, bulk TCR alpha and beta repertoires underwent longitudinal sequencing. Two healthy male donors made up the cohort, one aged 18 to 30 years and the other aged 30 to 40 years. Blood samples were taken at several timepoints before and after primary and secondary immunization, and bulk PBMC replicates and cell subsets were isolated. General findings and caveats noted by the study authors: Computational filtering was needed because FACS-sorted repertoires could contain abundant contaminating clonotypes from the bulk population. A small share of clonotypes was detected in both CD4 and CD8 compartments, with the overlap likely arising from convergent recombination. The secondary T-cell response was weaker than the primary response but faster, peaking on day 5 instead of day 15. Most clones expanded after primary vaccination (about 96% of CD4 and approximately 90% of CD8) were re-detected after the booster, suggesting that broad memory maintenance occurred. The study included only two donors, which limits how far the findings can be generalized.

Between the V and J ends, shortened by 0 bases and 8 bases respectively, the junction contains 14 bases. From the cysteine up to the phenylalanine, the CDR3 has a length of 15 residues. The sequence is cut down to CDR3 DNA, 45 bases in frame from base 1. CDR1 and CDR2, looked up from the germline V gene, are SGDLS and YYNGEE. TCR cDNA was made using 5'RACE template switching, a step that added a universal primer site and unique molecular identifiers. Priming for cDNA synthesis came from both the TCR alpha and TCR beta constant segments. Libraries were amplified in two PCR steps, with sample barcodes and sequencing adapters added in the second step. Sequencing of the libraries was done on either Illumina HiSeq 2500 (2x100 bp) or NovaSeq (2x150 bp). Per the source publication's procedure: Demultiplexing of reads and collapsing into UMI consensus sequences were performed with MIGEC, and V(D)J alignment was carried out with MiXCR. Using edgeR on replicate PBMC samples, clonotypes were called vaccine-responding if FDR was below 0.01 and the log2 fold change was above 5 up to day 15. Each bulk clonotype received a CD4 or CD8 identity based on whether the sequenced CD4 or CD8 repertoire contained that clonotype at higher abundance. The public reads were reanalyzed by TCRdb: fastp trimming at Q25, MiXCR alignment, in-frame beta chains only. A single entry per CDR3 protein holds the most common genes and DNA from its merged rows. These V and J calls rely on TCRdb rather than the paper's analysis. Recorded for this sample are under 600,000 distinct CDR3 sequences; roughly 12% of them occurred a single time. The top ten clones comprise more than 13% of the sample.

Notes on this clonotype: Its antigen specificity is not known. Base qualities are missing; no much larger clone stands one base away.

The treatment or condition label here, explained by the study, means: live attenuated yellow fever vaccine strain. Two biological replicates of bulk PBMCs were collected at each blood-draw timepoint. A standard Ficoll-Paque protocol was used to isolate PBMCs from peripheral blood. RNA was extracted with TriZol from bulk PBMCs, CD4 and CD8 fractions, and dextramer-positive and dextramer-negative fractions. This receptor chain uses TRBV9 and TRBJ1-4; the D gene identity is not certain. Sequenced material: PBMCs, taken on the day of the yellow fever booster vaccination. The origin of this receptor is a man aged 25 to 40 who received the YFV17D yellow fever vaccine. At the DNA level, the sequence is TGTGCCAGCAGCGTAGAAGGTGCATTGGGGGAAAAACTGTTTTTT. The encoded protein is CASSVEGALGEKLFF.